These 4 T cell receptor beta chains share one sample of origin, sequenced in a study of T cells after yellow fever vaccination. One entry per CDR3 protein, called by TCRdb with MiXCR from the 5' RACE reads. The sample holds roughly 160,000 distinct CDR3 sequences, around 7% seen once. Sequencing used CD4+ T cells sorted from PBMCs, obtained about 5 days after the first yellow fever vaccination. The receptors were sampled from a man between 18 and 35 years old who received the YFV17D yellow fever vaccine.

This clonotype was observed a few times. The chain recombines TRBV6-5 with TRBJ2-7, with a possible D match to TRBD1 (5 bases). This CDR3 spans 15 amino acids. The germline CDR1 and CDR2 sequences are MNHEY and SVGAGI. Deletions cut 2 bases from V and 6 bases from J, with 17 bases between. The CDR3 DNA sequence: TGTGCCAGCAGTTACCGGCAGACAGCCGGTGTCGAGCAGTACTTC. It translates to CASSYRQTAGVEQYF.

There are many counts of this clonotype. The rearrangement joins TRBV6-2 or TRBV6-3 to TRBJ2-5; TRBD2 is a possible D gene (6 bases). Germline CDR1 is MNHEY and CDR2 is SVGEGT. The germline V and J ends were trimmed by 5 bases and 5 bases, with 15 bases remaining between them. The CDR3 is 14 amino acids. The CDR3 protein is CASSGNGGIETQYF. The DNA for the CDR3 is TGTGCCAGCAGTGGTAACGGGGGAATTGAGACCCAGTACTTC.

Worth noting for this clonotype: A much larger clonotype is one base distant, so this may be a read error. The chain carries TRBV7-2 and TRBJ2-5; D gene unclear. The CDR3 sequence is 13 residues long. The germline gives CDR1 SGHTA, CDR2 FQGNSA. Trimming shortened V by 5 bases and J by 2 bases, and 9 bases separated the two germline ends. CDR3 loop: CASSASPQETQYF. In DNA form, the CDR3 reads TGTGCCAGCAGCGCCAGTCCTCAAGAGACCCAGTACTTC.

This clonotype was seen ten or more times. V is TRBV4-1 and J is TRBJ2-7; TRBD1 matches 8 bases. Germline loops: CDR1 MGHRA, CDR2 YSYEKL. J gave up 3 bases and V 2 bases, and 3 bases lay outside the gene matches. The CDR3 length is 14 residues. The CDR3 DNA reads TGCGCCAGCAGCCAAAGGGACAGGTTCTACGAGCAGTACTTC. It is translated as CASSQRDRFYEQYF.